This note documents a single TCR beta chain sequence. The entry originates in a study of T cell responses to AZD1222 COVID-19 vaccine. V lost 0 bases and J lost 2, with 10 bases in between. The CDR3 length is 15 residues. Germline-derived CDR1 and CDR2 are LGHDT and YNNKEL (reference sequence). The method was immunoSEQ multiplex PCR; TCRdb's version includes in-frame clones alone and lacks a portion of them. Found here are about 120,000 clones, around 90% of them singletons; the top ten hold about 29%. The clonotype comes from an adult in good health. The chain has TRBV3-1 (or the pseudogene TRBV3-2) and TRBJ1-2; D is ambiguous. Sequenced here: peripheral blood, sampled on day 0 of AZD1222 vaccination. CDR3 sequence (DNA): TGTGCCAGCAGCCAAGATCTGGCAGGCAACTATGGCTACACCTTC. As protein: CASSQDLAGNYGYTF.